The 26 T cell receptor beta chains listed next were all sequenced from one sample in a study of monozygotic twins with inflammatory bowel disease. Reanalyzing the 5' RACE reads, TCRdb keeps one entry per CDR3 protein, without DNA. This table holds about 300,000 distinct CDR3 sequences. Sequences were obtained from blood. The source of these receptors is a human donor with ulcerative colitis or Crohn's disease, or a healthy co-twin of an affected twin (not recorded which).

The chain recombines TRBV6-5 with TRBJ1-4. CDR3 length: 15 residues. The germline gives CDR1 MNHEY, CDR2 SVGAGI. The CDR3 reads CASSSLSGGYEKLFF.

The chain recombines TRBV5-1 with TRBJ2-5; TCRdb names TRBD2, which stays unverified in the absence of DNA. Germline V CDR1 and CDR2: SGHRS, YFSETQ. The length of the CDR3 is 15 residues. The CDR3 region is CASSFQGTSAETQYF.

This chain uses TRBV28 with TRBJ1-5. Looked up from germline, CDR1 is MDHEN and CDR2 is SYDVKM. This CDR3 contains 11 residues. The CDR3 sequence: CASSSVQPQHF.

The rearrangement uses TRBV21-1 and TRBJ2-7; TCRdb's D gene call, TRBD1, goes unchecked for lack of DNA. TRBV21-1 is given as a pseudogene. The CDR3 contains 18 residues. CDR3 sequence: CASTGETGGGFFSYEQYF.

The chain combines TRBV15 with TRBJ2-3. Germline V gene sequence: CDR1 LNHNV, CDR2 YYDKDF (reference sequence). CDR3 length: 14 amino acids. The CDR3 region is CATSRAARQDTQYF.

J is TRBJ2-6 and V is TRBV30. The CDR3 totals 11 residues. CDR1 GTSNPN and CDR2 SVGIG come from the germline V gene (reference sequence). This chain's CDR3 is CACSGANVLTF.

J is TRBJ2-2 and V is TRBV5-1. CDR3 size: 14 residues. Germline-derived CDR1 and CDR2 are SGHRS and YFSETQ. CDR3: CASSNGDKAGELFF.

CDR3 amino acids: CAISTRDLSTDTQYF. The chain couples TRBV10-3 to TRBJ2-3; TCRdb's D call of TRBD2 is untestable without DNA. This CDR3 comprises 15 residues. Germline CDR1 and CDR2: ENHRY and SYGVKD.

The V and J genes are TRBV3-1 and TRBJ1-4; without DNA, the TCRdb call of TRBD1 cannot be checked. This CDR3 is built from 15 residues. Germline V gene lookup returns CDR1 LGHDT and CDR2 YNNKEL (reference sequence). CDR3 amino acids: CASSQRTGINEKLFF.

V usage is TRBV28 and J usage is TRBJ2-5; the TCRdb D gene call, TRBD2, has no DNA to confirm it. The CDR3 runs to 16 residues. Germline V gene data show CDR1 as MDHEN and CDR2 as SYDVKM. CDR3 sequence reads: CASSLGPYRPQETQYF.

V gene TRBV11-3 combines with J gene TRBJ2-2; the TCRdb call, TRBD2, lacks DNA for checking. The CDR3 is 16 residues long. Germline V gives CDR1 SGHNT, CDR2 YENEEA. The CDR3 reads CASSTILRSGSGELFF.

This chain connects TRBV20-1 to TRBJ1-5; TCRdb picks TRBD1, but there is no DNA to check that call. The germline V gene has CDR1 DFQATT and CDR2 SNEGSKA (reference sequence). CDR3 length: 14 residues. The CDR3 is CSARTGTDNQPQHF.

The chain has TRBV6-1 and TRBJ2-3; the TCRdb D gene call, TRBD2, has no DNA to confirm it. The CDR3 is 17 residues long. Germline lookup yields CDR1 MNHNS and CDR2 SASEGT. The CDR3 region is CASTPSGGGRAFNTQYF.

CDR3: CASSYVWQPQHF. The chain combines TRBV6-2 or TRBV6-3 with TRBJ1-5. The CDR3 has 12 residues. Looked up from germline, CDR1 is MNHEY and CDR2 is SVGEGT.

The chain combines TRBV20-1 with TRBJ1-2. The length of the CDR3 is 13 residues. Germline CDR1 and CDR2: DFQATT and SNEGSKA (reference sequence). This CDR3 is CSAPAGGGHGYTF.

The chain has TRBV20-1 and TRBJ2-5; TCRdb's D call of TRBD2 is untestable without DNA. The CDR3 is 14 residues long. Germline CDR1 DFQATT, CDR2 SNEGSKA (reference sequence). CDR3: CSARALAGRETQYF.

CDR3 protein: CASSRIGTGVYNEQFF. The V call is TRBV7-2, the J call TRBJ2-1; TCRdb reports TRBD1, a call that lacks DNA to check it against. The CDR3 sequence is 16 residues long. Germline V gives CDR1 SGHTA, CDR2 FQGNSA. Based on the CDR3 plus reference TRBV7-2 and TRBJ2-1, the full variable domain is GAGVSQSPSNKVTEKGKDVELRCDPISGHTALYWYRQSLGQGLEFLIYFQGNSAPDKSGLPSDRFSAERTGGSVSTLTIQRTQQEDSAVYLCASSRIGTGVYNEQFFGPGTRLTVL.

The chain couples TRBV10-3 to TRBJ2-7. The germline CDR1 and CDR2 sequences are ENHRY and SYGVKD. The CDR3 spans 12 residues. CDR3 protein: CAISESGYEQYF.

The chain is built from TRBV6-1 and TRBJ2-7; TCRdb calls TRBD1, which cannot be checked without DNA. Germline V gene sequence: CDR1 MNHNS, CDR2 SASEGT. This CDR3 region has 14 residues. The CDR3 region is CASSLSGTETRQYF.

The J gene is TRBJ2-1, the V gene TRBV5-1; TCRdb calls TRBD1, which cannot be checked without DNA. The CDR3 has 13 residues. Germline loops: CDR1 SGHRS, CDR2 YFSETQ. The chain's CDR3 is CASSLEGGNEQFF.

This rearrangement joins TRBV6-1 to TRBJ2-3; the D call of TRBD2 rests on TCRdb alone, since no DNA is present to check it. Germline CDR1 and CDR2: MNHNS and SASEGT. The CDR3 covers 14 residues. CDR3 protein: CASSPGLGTDTQYF.

The V gene is TRBV28, the J gene TRBJ2-7; TCRdb selects TRBD2, and the lack of DNA leaves this call unchecked. The CDR3 sequence is 13 residues long. Germline CDR1 reads MDHEN; CDR2 reads SYDVKM. CDR3 sequence: CASSGTNYYEQYF.

The chain carries TRBV28 and TRBJ2-2. The CDR3 length is 14 residues. The germline gives CDR1 MDHEN, CDR2 SYDVKM. CDR3 loop: CASISTRRTGELFF.

J is TRBJ2-7 and V is TRBV28; the D call of TRBD1 rests on TCRdb alone, since no DNA is present to check it. The CDR3 sequence is 15 residues long. Germline V gene data show CDR1 as MDHEN and CDR2 as SYDVKM. The CDR3 spells CASSPNGQGLGEQYF. Drawing the rest from reference TRBV28 and TRBJ2-7, the complete variable domain is DVKVTQSSRYLVKRTGEKVFLECVQDMDHENMFWYRQDPGLGLRLIYFSYDVKMKEKGDIPEGYSVSREKKERFSLILESASTNQTSMYLCASSPNGQGLGEQYFGPGTRLTVT.

The chain uses TRBV27 and TRBJ2-7; TCRdb indicates TRBD1, and absent DNA this call remains unverified. The germline CDR1 and CDR2 sequences are MNHEY and SMNVEV (reference sequence). This CDR3 is 14 amino acids long. The CDR3 region is CATKGTEYTYEQYF.

This chain joins TRBV28 and TRBJ2-2; TCRdb lists TRBD2, though no DNA is available to test this call. CDR1 and CDR2 (germline): MDHEN, SYDVKM. The CDR3 consists of 15 residues. CDR3 region: CASSFSSGYTGELFF.